Shown below are 4 T cell receptor beta chains from a single sample sequenced in a study of tumor and adjacent non-tumor tissue in lung cancer. The library came from three nested PCR rounds adapted from ARM-PCR protocols. One entry per CDR3 protein results from TCRdb running MiXCR on the multiplex PCR reads. This sample has 60,000 or so distinct CDR3 sequences, with about 63% found just once. The template was RNA from unsorted bulk tissue. More than 3 cm separated this lung sample from the edge of the tumor. Sequenced sample: distant non-tumor lung tissue. These receptors were obtained from a man between 70 and 80 years old with non-small cell lung cancer.

A note on this clonotype: The junction departs from the called germline gene at one end, perhaps through a read error. In nucleotides, the CDR3 is TGTGCCAGCGGTTACTGCCCGGACAGCGGAAGTAAGCAGTACTTC. Its translation is CASGYCPDSGSKQYF. The genes are TRBV6-5 and TRBJ2-7, with D possibly matching TRBD1 (6 bases). This CDR3 is 15 amino acids long. Germline values: CDR1 MNHEY, CDR2 SVGAGI.

Note on this clonotype: An end of the junction does not agree with germline; a read error may underlie this. V usage is TRBV4-1 and J usage is TRBJ1-2; weak D call: TRBD1 (5 bases). The CDR3 loop spans 14 amino acids. In germline, CDR1 is MGHRA, CDR2 YSYEKL. CDR3: CDSSQTGTNHGYTF. CDR3 in DNA: TGCGACAGCAGCCAGACCGGGACCAACCATGGCTACACCTTC.

A remark on this clonotype: As the CDR3 is not closed by the conserved phenylalanine or tryptophan, this likely results from a read error. The chain links TRBV6-1 to TRBJ2-7; D is unresolved. Trimming removed 7 bases from V and 7 bases from J, with 14 bases in between. This CDR3 comprises 12 residues. The germline CDR1 and CDR2 sequences are MNHNS and SASEGT. CDR3 sequence: CASTLILGEQYL. CDR3 coding DNA: TGTGCCAGCACCCTAATCCTGGGTGAGCAGTACTTA.

This clonotype has more than one count but fewer than ten. This could be a read error, since a much larger clone is one nucleotide away. The conserved phenylalanine or tryptophan normally closing the CDR3 is absent here, so this likely arose from a read error. The CDR3: CASRETGGGTQYS. CDR3 DNA: TGTGCCAGCCGGGAAACCGGAGGAGGTACGCAGTATTCT. The V and J genes are TRBV5-4 and TRBJ2-3; maybe TRBD2 (5 bases). The germline V and J ends were trimmed by 7 bases and 8 bases, with 17 bases remaining between them. The length of the CDR3 is 13 residues. The germline gives CDR1 SGHNT, CDR2 YYREEE (reference sequence).